This T cell receptor beta chain was identified during a study of Ad26.COV2.S vaccination and SARS-CoV-2 variants. Study results and limitations: With respect to non-spike TCR breadth, vaccine and placebo recipients were similar. The analyses of TCR breadth and depth may have understated the size of total T cell responses. Vaccinees displayed broader spike-specific TCR repertoires than placebo recipients.

Details on this clone: As yet, its antigen is unknown.

V lost 5 bases, J lost 7 bases, and 15 bases lay in between. Looked up from germline, CDR1 is SGHTA and CDR2 is FQGNSA. CDR3 size: 15 residues. TCRdb's copy holds only in-frame clones and misses some; the assay was immunoSEQ multiplex PCR. The top ten clones hold about 10% of a sample with over 200,000 clones, roughly 88% of them seen once. Treatment reported: some 19 received Ad26.COV2.S at low or high dose, single or two shots; several received placebo; per-sample allocation not given. On day 63 after the first injection, vaccine and placebo recipients gave samples. As its vector, the vaccine had Ad26, which expressed Wuhan-strain SARS-CoV-2 spike.

The chain carries TRBV7-2 and TRBJ1-6, with D possibly TRBD1 on 5 matching bases. This clonotype originated in a person between 18 and 60 years old who received the Ad26.COV2.S COVID-19 vaccine or a placebo. The sequences come from peripheral blood, collected in a trial of Ad26.COV2.S vaccine versus placebo. The DNA of the CDR3 is TGTGCCAGCAGCCCAGGGATGGGAGGGAATTCACCCCTCCACTTT. Translating gives CASSPGMGGNSPLHF.